This T cell receptor (beta chain) was sequenced for a study of blood T cell repertoires in COVID-19. Study-wide background: Spain, Italy and the United States supplied samples that represented acute and convalescent COVID-19.

With V trimmed by 7 bases and J by 7 bases, 7 bases remained unmatched. Germline V gives CDR1 SQVTM, CDR2 ANQGSEA. The CDR3 length is 12 residues. TCRdb's copy holds only in-frame clones and misses some; the assay was immunoSEQ multiplex PCR. This table has about 170,000 clones, 65% to 85% appearing once. The TCR comes from a human donor with acute or convalescent COVID-19. The donor label of this sample is uncertain. This chain joins TRBV29-1 and TRBJ2-1; 7 bases are shared with TRBD1. Specimen: peripheral blood. The CDR3, as DNA: TGCAGCGGTAGACAGGGTTGGAATGAGCAGTTCTTC. Translating it yields CSGRQGWNEQFF.